What follows are 12 T cell receptor beta chains derived from one specimen sequenced in a study of blood T cells in healthy people across ages. A sample-barcoded 5' primer and a J-beta primer mix were used in a second PCR of roughly 7 to 12 cycles. Via MiXCR, TCRdb re-called the 5' RACE reads, giving one row per CDR3 protein. This table holds about 1.6 million distinct CDR3 sequences, about 35% found once. The sequencing sample was made of blood. Source of these receptors: a young woman in good health.

The V gene is TRBV30, the J gene TRBJ2-7, with 7 positions matching TRBD1. The CDR3 is 13 residues long. The junction had 4 bases not matched to a gene; V was cut back by 5 bases and J by 0 bases. Germline CDR1 GTSNPN, CDR2 SVGIG (reference sequence). The CDR3 loop is CAWDQGDSYEQYF. CDR3 bases: TGTGCCTGGGACCAGGGGGACTCCTACGAGCAGTACTTC.

This clonotype was picked up a small number of times. The chain couples TRBV18 to TRBJ2-1; 12 nucleotides agree with TRBD2. V shed 6 bases and J 7 bases; nucleotides not matched to a gene: 4. The germline CDR1 and CDR2 sequences are KGHSH and LQKENI. The CDR3 sequence is 14 residues long. CDR3 loop: CASSPSGRENEQFF. Written as DNA, the CDR3 is TGTGCCAGCTCGCCTAGCGGGAGGGAGAATGAGCAGTTCTTC.

This clonotype has just a few counts. This rearrangement joins TRBV5-1 to TRBJ1-2, with 7 bases that match TRBD1. V gave up 4 bases and J gave up 5 bases; unmatched junction bases: 14. The germline gives CDR1 SGHRS, CDR2 YFSETQ. The CDR3 runs to 16 residues. Here the CDR3 reads CASSPSEGARGYGYTF. CDR3 sequence (DNA): TGCGCCAGCAGCCCCTCCGAGGGGGCCCGGGGGTATGGCTACACCTTC.

The chain has TRBV24-1 and TRBJ1-2, with 9 positions matching TRBD1. CDR1 and CDR2 (germline): KGHDR, SFDVKD. The V segment lost 4 bases and the J segment 2 bases; nucleotides outside the gene matches: 7. The CDR3 covers 16 residues. CDR3 bases: TGTGCCACCAGTGACCCAGGGACAGGGTTGAACTATGGCTACACCTTC. Translation: CATSDPGTGLNYGYTF.

This clonotype was found a few times. This chain links TRBV6-2 or TRBV6-3 with TRBJ2-7; unclear D gene. The V gene's germline CDR1 is MNHEY and CDR2 SVGEGT. The V end lost 2 bases, the J end lost 6 bases, and 8 bases lay between the germline ends. The length of the CDR3 is 12 residues. The CDR3 sequence is CASSYRSGEQYF. Written as DNA, the CDR3 is TGTGCCAGCAGTTACAGGTCGGGCGAGCAGTACTTC.

This clonotype has just a few counts. The rearrangement joins TRBV6-7 to TRBJ2-3; the D gene is possibly TRBD1 (5 bases). TRBV6-7 is an ORF, with its function uncertain. The length of the CDR3 is 16 residues. V was trimmed by 2 bases and J by 4 bases, leaving 16 bases between them. CDR3 sequence: CASSYVQGVSADTQYF. CDR3 nucleotides: TGTGCCAGCAGTTACGTTCAGGGCGTCTCGGCAGATACGCAGTATTTT.

The chain combines TRBV5-1 with TRBJ2-7; 9 bases are shared with TRBD1. Trimming removed 2 bases from V and 5 bases from J; junction bases left unmatched: 8. CDR3 length: 15 amino acids. Germline V gene sequence: CDR1 SGHRS, CDR2 YFSETQ. CDR3 amino acids: CASSFFGDRAHEQYF. The DNA for the CDR3 is TGCGCCAGCAGCTTCTTCGGGGACAGGGCCCACGAGCAGTACTTC.

Written as DNA, the CDR3 is TGTGCCTGGAGTTCAGGACCGAGCGAGCCAGATACGCAGTATTTT. Protein sequence: CAWSSGPSEPDTQYF. This sequence joins TRBV30 and TRBJ2-3, with no clear D. Trimming removed 2 bases from V and 4 bases from J, with 16 bases in between. The length of the CDR3 is 15 residues. CDR1 GTSNPN and CDR2 SVGIG come from the germline V gene (reference sequence).

This clonotype was seen a few times. The J gene is TRBJ2-5, the V gene TRBV28; 12 bases align to TRBD2. From germline, CDR1 is MDHEN and CDR2 SYDVKM. CDR3 length: 16 amino acids. J lost 4 bases, V lost 6 bases, and 9 bases had no gene match. CDR3 in DNA: TGTGCCAGCAGCCGGACTAGCGGGAATTATCGAGAGACCCAGTACTTC. Protein sequence: CASSRTSGNYRETQYF.

This chain links TRBV3-1 with TRBJ2-7; 10 bases map to TRBD2. CDR3 length: 14 residues. V lost 7 bases and J lost 3; bases outside the gene matches: 6. Germline CDR1 is LGHDT and CDR2 is YNNKEL (reference sequence). The CDR3 spells CASTRASGGYEQYF. CDR3 nucleotides: TGTGCCAGCACCAGGGCTAGCGGGGGCTACGAGCAGTACTTC.

This clonotype was seen ten or more times. The V gene is TRBV5-1, the J gene TRBJ2-3, with TRBD2 matching 8 bases. The CDR3 spans 15 residues. Germline CDR1 reads SGHRS; CDR2 reads YFSETQ. V was clipped by 0 bases and J by 4 bases; unmatched bases: 4. Here the CDR3 DNA reads TGCGCCAGCAGCTTGGGGTTAGCGGGACCAGATACGCAGTATTTT. As protein: CASSLGLAGPDTQYF.

This clonotype was counted a few times. The chain carries TRBV6-6 and TRBJ1-6; 8 bases line up with TRBD1. Losses at the gene ends were 7 bases for V and 1 base for J; bases not matched to a gene: 6. Germline lookup yields CDR1 MNHNY and CDR2 SVGAGI (reference sequence). This CDR3 is built from 16 residues. The CDR3 sequence is CASTRQGMSYNSPLHF. As DNA, the CDR3 is TGTGCCAGCACCAGACAGGGGATGTCCTATAATTCACCCCTCCACTTT.